Described below is a single T cell receptor (beta chain) sequence and its context. Its specificity is unknown. The sample originates from a study of T cell repertoires in cytomegalovirus infection. The wider study: Both a matching HLA type and CMV infection were indicated by public TCR beta signatures.

TCRdb used MiXCR to reprocess the reads, holding one entry per CDR3 protein. In the table there are a few hundred thousand distinct CDR3 sequences, roughly a third of which are singletons. Findings and caveats of the study: Carriage of CMV together with the relevant HLA was identifiable through cumulative public TCR beta family frequency.

Germline CDR1 is MNHEY and CDR2 is SVGAGI. The CDR3 consists of 15 residues. Unmatched junction bases numbered 11, after V lost 6 bases and J lost 8 bases. The sample consisted of cultured PBMCs, taken from culture after CMV antigen stimulation. The chain has TRBV6-5 and TRBJ1-2; 11 nucleotides align to TRBD1. The sequence came from a human donor in good health (CMV status not recorded). Some clones in this sample may be carry-over from other donors' samples. The CDR3 DNA follows: TGTGCCAGCAGGAGAGGACAGGGGGCAATGGGGGGCTACACCTTC. Amino acids: CASRRGQGAMGGYTF.